The present entry profiles one T cell receptor (beta chain) with its context. Its antigen is unknown. No base quality values were provided; no much bigger clone lies one nucleotide off. These data come from a study of T cells after posttransplantation cyclophosphamide (dated by TCRdb to the mid-2010s). At the level of the whole study: Using TRB sequencing, the study followed how the T cell repertoire reconstituted after myeloablative bone marrow transplantation in which posttransplantation cyclophosphamide served as GVHD prophylaxis. Samples from a few dozen PTCy-treated patients, along with samples from roughly 15 of their related bone marrow donors, underwent antigen receptor sequencing. Blood from all 35 or so PTCy patients who had 1-year posttransplant specimens underwent TRB sequencing. In 3 patients, up to about 3 additional blood samples taken between 2 and 5.2 years after transplant also underwent TRB sequencing, as did pretransplant blood from several patients. Because TRA and TRB clonality correlated tightly in roughly nine samples, later TCR analyses were limited to TRB. Public TRB sequences were compared against a database of over 3,600 sequences linked to responses to pathogens, tumor antigens, self-antigens and alloantigens.

Peripheral blood samples were provided by related bone marrow donors on the day of marrow donation. Peripheral blood and bone marrow mononuclear cells were isolated by Ficoll-Hypaque density centrifugation and were cryopreserved. CD4+ and CD8+ T cells, including naive and memory subsets, were sorted by FACS on a FACSAria II. There are 17 amino acids in the CDR3, from cysteine to phenylalanine inclusive. The retained sequence is limited to the CDR3, 51 bases, with the frame set at the first base. The germline V gene (reference sequence) specifies LNHDA as CDR1 and SQIVND as CDR2. V is trimmed back by 4 bases and J by 2 bases, and the junction contains 8 bases that no gene match accounts for. TRB sequencing was run on genomic DNA with either the immunoSEQ assay at survey resolution or the hsTCRB kit. Under the source paper's analysis protocol: Initial read processing used immunoSEQ software, and repertoire analyses used the LymphoSeq R package. Clonality was calculated as 1 minus normalized Shannon entropy, and the Gini coefficient was also calculated for each TRB dataset. To infer phenotypes in unsorted samples, TRB sequences from sorted subsets of the recipient or donor were mapped onto unsorted samples from the same recipient. This immuneACCESS table, as held by TCRdb, lists in-frame sequences with V and J called but not all clones. Of the missing ones, under half trace to an unresolved V gene in checked studies; the others have no known cause. V and J calls and clone size come straight from that table; D and trimming were deduced from the DNA. The sample has more than 5,500 clones on record, 95% to 98% of them singletons. The top ten constitute around 0.9% of the sample.

General study outcomes and caveats: Across the 35 to 45 patients, TRB clonality was highly associated with recipient CMV seropositivity and CMV reactivation, and diversity with PTCy was similar to that in the CNI/methotrexate controls. The TRB repertoires of T cells infiltrating skin or the GI tract showed only limited overlap with the TRB repertoires found in blood. Donor-recipient similarity was low at 1-2 months but rose over the first year, and later blood repertoires were often dominated by donor CD8+ memory clones.

The sequence is built from TRBV19 and TRBJ2-1; 10 junctional bases match TRBD2. The origin of this receptor is a man aged 35-49 years in good health, CMV-negative, and a related stem cell transplant donor. What was sequenced was memory CD4+ T cells sorted from PBMCs. The nucleotides are TGTGCCAGTAGTACCCCGCATACTAGCGGGACCTACAATGAGCAGTTCTTC. Translated, this is CASSTPHTSGTYNEQFF.